The 21 T cell receptor beta chains below all came from one sample that was sequenced in a study of cytomegalovirus exposure and HLA in healthy donors. Primers: 60 Vbeta forward and 13 Jbeta reverse. Clones were sequenced by immunoSEQ multiplex PCR, and TCRdb holds only the in-frame ones, with some missing. The data contain over 150,000 clones, around 68% of them singletons. Sequencing was done on a sample of PBMCs. These receptors were taken from a man over 45 in good health and CMV-seronegative.

The genes are TRBV14 and TRBJ1-1; 9 bases align to TRBD1. With V trimmed by 4 bases and J by 1 base, 4 bases remained unmatched. Germline V gene data show CDR1 as SGHDN and CDR2 as FVKESK. The CDR3 runs to 15 residues. The DNA for the CDR3 is TGTGCCAGCAGCCCGCTGGGACAGGGGAACACTGAAGCTTTCTTT. Encoded protein: CASSPLGQGNTEAFF. Full variable domain (remainder filled in from reference TRBV14 and TRBJ1-1): EAGVTQFPSHSVIEKGQTVTLRCDPISGHDNLYWYRRVMGKEIKFLLHFVKESKQDESGMPNNRFLAERTGGTYSTLKVQPAELEDSGVYFCASSPLGQGNTEAFFGQGTRLTVV.

The chain carries TRBV18 and TRBJ2-5; possibly TRBD1 for D (6 bases). Germline lookup yields CDR1 KGHSH and CDR2 LQKENI. V gave up 3 bases and J gave up 5 bases, with 10 bases separating them. The CDR3 loop spans 13 amino acids. In DNA form, the CDR3 reads TGTGCCAGCTCACCTCTGGGGGCGGAGACCCAGTACTTC. Amino acids: CASSPLGAETQYF.

The table lists this clone with a count of one. The V gene is TRBV28, the J gene TRBJ1-3; 7 bases match TRBD1. Trimming took 5 bases from V and 4 from J; bases not matched to a gene: 2. This CDR3 contains 13 residues. The V gene's germline CDR1 is MDHEN and CDR2 SYDVKM. The CDR3 DNA reads TGTGCCAGCAGTAGGGGGCCAGGAAACACCATATATTTT. It specifies CASSRGPGNTIYF. The complete variable domain, with remaining parts taken from reference TRBV28 and TRBJ1-3, reads DVKVTQSSRYLVKRTGEKVFLECVQDMDHENMFWYRQDPGLGLRLIYFSYDVKMKEKGDIPEGYSVSREKKERFSLILESASTNQTSMYLCASSRGPGNTIYFGEGSWLTVV.

As regards this clone: Distinct nucleotide sequences in the sample also encode this CDR3. The chain has TRBV5-6 and TRBJ2-3; D unresolved. The germline CDR1 and CDR2 sequences are SGHDT and YYEEEE. Trimming removed 4 bases at V and 1 base at J, with 10 bases between. The CDR3 extends over 14 amino acids. CDR3 residues: CASSLYGRTDTQYF. DNA of the CDR3: TGTGCCAGCAGCCTCTACGGTCGCACAGATACGCAGTATTTT.

This rearrangement joins TRBV18 to TRBJ1-2; unclear D gene. This CDR3 is 14 amino acids long. Germline V gene lookup returns CDR1 KGHSH and CDR2 LQKENI. Trimming removed 4 bases at V and 7 bases at J, with 16 bases between. CDR3 in DNA: TGTGCCAGCTCACGAGAGAGGGCAGGACTTGGCTACACCTTC. It encodes CASSRERAGLGYTF.

This rearrangement joins TRBV19 to TRBJ1-4; weak D call: TRBD1 (6 bases). This CDR3 region has 14 residues. V was trimmed by 4 bases and J by 10 bases, leaving 16 bases between them. Germline V gene data show CDR1 as LNHDA and CDR2 as SQIVND (reference sequence). The CDR3, as DNA: TGTGCCAGTAGTACCCCGGGACATTGGGGAAAACTGTTTTTT. This sequence encodes CASSTPGHWGKLFF. The variable domain in full, completed from reference TRBV19 and TRBJ1-4, reads DGGITQSPKYLFRKEGQNVTLSCEQNLNHDAMYWYRQDPGQGLRLIYYSQIVNDFQKGDIAEGYSVSREKKESFPLTVTSAQKNPTAFYLCASSTPGHWGKLFFGSGTQLSVL.

This sequence joins TRBV5-1 and TRBJ2-3; 7 bases fit TRBD1. J gave up 0 bases and V 1 base, and 5 bases lay outside the gene matches. Germline V lookup: CDR1 SGHRS, CDR2 YFSETQ. This CDR3 is 16 amino acids long. The DNA of the CDR3 is TGCGCCAGCAGCTTGCGGGGACAGAGGAGCACAGATACGCAGTATTTT. It codes for CASSLRGQRSTDTQYF. The full variable domain, its missing parts supplied by reference TRBV5-1 and TRBJ2-3, is KAGVTQTPRYLIKTRGQQVTLSCSPISGHRSVSWYQQTPGQGLQFLFEYFSETQRNKGNFPGRFSGRQFSNSRSEMNVSTLELGDSALYLCASSLRGQRSTDTQYFGPGTRLTVL.

This chain uses TRBV9 with TRBJ2-2, with 8 bases identical to TRBD2. This CDR3 has 15 amino acids. Losses at the gene ends were 0 bases for V and 4 bases for J; bases not matched to a gene: 2. Germline V CDR1 and CDR2: SGDLS, YYNGEE. This CDR3 is CASSVEGLVTGELFF. In DNA form, the CDR3 reads TGTGCCAGCAGCGTAGAGGGACTAGTCACCGGGGAGCTGTTTTTT.

V gene TRBV19 combines with J gene TRBJ1-5; TRBD1 is a possible D gene (6 bases). V lost 4 bases, J lost 6 bases, and 10 bases lay in between. The CDR3 has 13 residues. Germline V CDR1 and CDR2: LNHDA, SQIVND (reference sequence). Here the CDR3 DNA reads TGTGCCAGTAGTACAGGGGCGACTCAGCCCCAGCATTTT. Its translation: CASSTGATQPQHF.

This rearrangement joins TRBV7-9 to TRBJ2-2, with TRBD2 as a possible D gene (6 bases). CDR3 length equals 16 residues. V lost 5 bases and J 0 bases, leaving 13 bases between the germline ends. The germline CDR1 and CDR2 sequences are SEHNR and FQNEAQ (reference sequence). The CDR3 DNA follows: TGTGCCAGCAGCGGGGACTTTAACGCGAACACCGGGGAGCTGTTTTTT. Translation gives CASSGDFNANTGELFF. Based on the CDR3 plus reference TRBV7-9 and TRBJ2-2, the full variable domain is DTGVSQNPRHKITKRGQNVTFRCDPISEHNRLYWYRQTLGQGPEFLTYFQNEAQLEKSRLLSDRFSAERPKGSFSTLEIQRTEQGDSAMYLCASSGDFNANTGELFFGEGSRLTVL.

This clone was picked up a small number of times. The chain uses TRBV5-8 and TRBJ1-5, with TRBD1 identical over 7 bases. The CDR3 is made up of 14 amino acids. Germline V gene data show CDR1 as SGHTS and CDR2 as YDEGEE. V dropped 1 base and J dropped 7; count of bases not matched to a gene: 5. CDR3 residues: CASSLRQGLQPQHF. CDR3 sequence (DNA): TGTGCCAGCAGCTTGAGACAGGGACTGCAGCCCCAGCATTTT.

V usage is TRBV2 and J usage is TRBJ2-1, with 8 positions matching TRBD2. Germline trimming cut 11 bases from V and 7 bases from J; bases unmatched to any gene: 13. In germline, CDR1 is SNHLY, CDR2 FYNNEI. The CDR3 consists of 14 residues. The CDR3 DNA follows: TGTGCCTTCCAGACGGGACTAGGGAAAAATGAGCAGTTCTTC. Translation gives CAFQTGLGKNEQFF. The variable domain in full, completed from reference TRBV2 and TRBJ2-1, reads EPEVTQTPSHQVTQMGQEVILRCVPISNHLYFYWYRQILGQKVEFLVSFYNNEISEKSEIFDDQFSVERPDGSNFTLKIRSTKLEDSAMYFCAFQTGLGKNEQFFGPGTRLTVL.

The chain uses TRBV5-1 and TRBJ2-3, with D perhaps matching TRBD1 (6 bases). CDR1 and CDR2 from the germline V gene are SGHRS and YFSETQ. The CDR3 spans 16 residues. Deletions cut 0 bases from V and 8 bases from J, with 19 bases between. CDR3 region: CASSLGPQGSGPTQYF. Here the CDR3 DNA reads TGCGCCAGCAGCTTGGGACCTCAGGGGTCTGGTCCTACGCAGTATTTT. Full variable domain (rest looked up from reference TRBV5-1 and TRBJ2-3): KAGVTQTPRYLIKTRGQQVTLSCSPISGHRSVSWYQQTPGQGLQFLFEYFSETQRNKGNFPGRFSGRQFSNSRSEMNVSTLELGDSALYLCASSLGPQGSGPTQYFGPGTRLTVL.

The genes are TRBV28 and TRBJ1-5, with 7 bases aligning to TRBD1. The V and J ends lost 10 bases and 2 bases, in that order; junction bases with no gene match: 11. The CDR3 extends over 15 amino acids. Germline CDR1 MDHEN, CDR2 SYDVKM. Here the CDR3 reads CAIQPGTAGNQPQHF. The CDR3 DNA reads TGTGCCATCCAGCCCGGGACAGCGGGCAATCAGCCCCAGCATTTT.

The rearrangement uses TRBV5-1 and TRBJ1-6, with 8 bases fitting TRBD1. Germline loops: CDR1 SGHRS, CDR2 YFSETQ. The CDR3 runs to 17 residues. Losses at the gene ends were 3 bases for V and 10 bases for J; bases not matched to a gene: 15. CDR3 loop: CASSSVPNGQGNSPLHF. CDR3 coding DNA: TGCGCCAGCAGCTCCGTGCCGAACGGACAGGGAAACTCACCCCTCCACTTT.

The chain has TRBV6-5 and TRBJ1-5; 8 bases fit TRBD1. J lost 6 bases, V lost 5 bases, and 9 bases had no gene match. CDR1 is MNHEY, CDR2 SVGAGI, per germline. This CDR3 has 15 residues. CDR3 nucleotides: TGTGCCAGCAGTCCCCGGACAGGGTACGGTCAGCCCCAGCATTTT. Protein product: CASSPRTGYGQPQHF.

This chain links TRBV29-1 with TRBJ2-7; D gene uncertain. V shed 6 bases and J shed 3 bases, with 12 bases lying between them. CDR3 length: 12 amino acids. Per the germline V gene, CDR1 is SQVTM and CDR2 is ANQGSEA. CDR3 in DNA: TGCAGCGTCCGACTTGACGACTACGAGCAGTACTTC. Translation gives CSVRLDDYEQYF.

This chain links TRBV9 with TRBJ2-2; tentatively, D is TRBD1 (5 bases). Germline V gives CDR1 SGDLS, CDR2 YYNGEE. The V end was cut by 2 bases, the J end by 3 bases, with 8 bases between. The length of the CDR3 is 14 residues. CDR3 loop: CASSVVTDTGELFF. The CDR3 nucleotides read TGTGCCAGCAGCGTTGTGACAGACACCGGGGAGCTGTTTTTT.

This sequence joins TRBV27 and TRBJ1-1, with a possible D match to TRBD1 (5 bases). V shed 1 base and J shed 1 base, with 10 bases lying between them. Germline CDR1 is MNHEY and CDR2 is SMNVEV (reference sequence). The CDR3 length is 15 residues. The CDR3 loop reads CASSLYPGPNTEAFF. Here the CDR3 DNA reads TGTGCCAGCAGTTTATACCCAGGGCCGAACACTGAAGCTTTCTTT.

V and J are TRBV5-5 and TRBJ2-7; 9 bases match TRBD1. V gave up 0 bases and J gave up 4 bases; unmatched junction bases: 2. The CDR3 extends over 14 amino acids. The germline V gene encodes CDR1 SGHKS and CDR2 YYEKEE (reference sequence). This chain's CDR3 is CASSLVGQGYEQYF. The DNA of the CDR3 is TGTGCCAGCAGCTTGGTGGGACAGGGATACGAGCAGTACTTC. Full variable domain (remainder filled in from reference TRBV5-5 and TRBJ2-7): DAGVTQSPTHLIKTRGQQVTLRCSPISGHKSVSWYQQVLGQGPQFIFQYYEKEERGRGNFPDRFSARQFPNYSSELNVNALLLGDSALYLCASSLVGQGYEQYFGPGTRLTVT.

This clone was seen only a few times. The chain joins TRBV7-2 to TRBJ2-2; a weak D match, TRBD2 (5 bases). The CDR3 spans 15 residues. Germline assignment: CDR1 SGHTA and CDR2 FQGNSA. Trimming took off 5 bases at V and 6 bases at J, with 16 bases between the two ends. The CDR3 reads CASSPPGVRSGELFF. CDR3 coding DNA: TGTGCCAGCAGCCCCCCCGGGGTTCGGTCCGGGGAGCTGTTTTTT.